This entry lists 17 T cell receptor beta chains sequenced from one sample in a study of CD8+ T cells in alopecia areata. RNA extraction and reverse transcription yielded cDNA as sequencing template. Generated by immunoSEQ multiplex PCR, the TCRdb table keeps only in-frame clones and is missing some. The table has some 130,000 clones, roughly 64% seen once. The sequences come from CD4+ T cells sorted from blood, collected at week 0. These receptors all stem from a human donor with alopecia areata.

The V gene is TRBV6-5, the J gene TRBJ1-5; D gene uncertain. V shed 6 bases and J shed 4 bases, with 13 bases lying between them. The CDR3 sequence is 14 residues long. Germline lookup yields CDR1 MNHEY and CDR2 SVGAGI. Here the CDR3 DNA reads TGTGCCAGCAGCCCCGGCGTAGGGAATCAGCCCCAGCATTTT. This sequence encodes CASSPGVGNQPQHF.

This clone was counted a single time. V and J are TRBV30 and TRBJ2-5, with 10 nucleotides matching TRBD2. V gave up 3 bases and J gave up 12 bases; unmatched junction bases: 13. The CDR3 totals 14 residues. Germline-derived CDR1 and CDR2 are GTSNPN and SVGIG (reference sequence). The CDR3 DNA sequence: TGTGCCTGGAGGAAGGGAGCTAGCGGGGGCCCGGAGTACTTC. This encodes CAWRKGASGGPEYF.

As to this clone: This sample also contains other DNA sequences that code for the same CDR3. DNA for the CDR3: TGTGCCAGTCGTTGGTACAATGAGCAGTTCTTC. This translates into CASRWYNEQFF. The V and J genes are TRBV30 and TRBJ2-1; unclear D gene. Germline CDR1 is GTSNPN and CDR2 is SVGIG (reference sequence). The CDR3 covers 11 residues. Trimming removed 8 bases at V and 4 bases at J, with 9 bases between.

The CDR3 nucleotides read TGCGCCAGCAGCCCAAAGTCCTTGGACATTCAGTACTTC. As protein: CASSPKSLDIQYF. The chain combines TRBV23-1 with TRBJ2-4, with no clear D. TRBV23-1 falls under the ORF class, with uncertain function. This CDR3 comprises 13 residues. V lost 6 bases, J lost 8 bases, and 14 bases lay in between.

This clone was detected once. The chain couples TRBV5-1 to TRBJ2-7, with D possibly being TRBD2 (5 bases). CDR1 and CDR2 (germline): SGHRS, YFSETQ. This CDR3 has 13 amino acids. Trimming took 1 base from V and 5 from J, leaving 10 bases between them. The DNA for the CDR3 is TGCGCCAGCAGCTTGTCGGGGAAGAACGAGCAGTACTTC. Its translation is CASSLSGKNEQYF.

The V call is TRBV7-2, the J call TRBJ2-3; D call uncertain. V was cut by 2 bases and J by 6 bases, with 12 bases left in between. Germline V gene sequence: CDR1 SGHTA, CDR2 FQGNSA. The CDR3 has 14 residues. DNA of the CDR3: TGTGCCAGCAGCTTAAGGTCTTTAGGGGATACGCAGTATTTT. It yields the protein CASSLRSLGDTQYF.

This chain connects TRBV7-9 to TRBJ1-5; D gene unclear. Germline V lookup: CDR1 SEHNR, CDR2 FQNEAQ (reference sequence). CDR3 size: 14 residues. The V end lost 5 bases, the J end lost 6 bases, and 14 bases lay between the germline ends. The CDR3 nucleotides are TGTGCCAGCAGCGCGTCGGGGTCTGCTCAGCCCCAGCATTTT. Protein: CASSASGSAQPQHF.

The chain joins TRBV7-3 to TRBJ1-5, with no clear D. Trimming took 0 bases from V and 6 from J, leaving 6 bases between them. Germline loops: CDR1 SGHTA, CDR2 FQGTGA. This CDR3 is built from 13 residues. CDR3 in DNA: TGTGCCAGCAGCTTAACGCTGGGTCAGCCCCAGCATTTT. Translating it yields CASSLTLGQPQHF.

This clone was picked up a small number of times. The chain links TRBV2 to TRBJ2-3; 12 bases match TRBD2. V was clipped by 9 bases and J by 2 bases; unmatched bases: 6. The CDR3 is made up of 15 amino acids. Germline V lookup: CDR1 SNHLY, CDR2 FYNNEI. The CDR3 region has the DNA TGTGCCAGGGAGACTAGCGGGGGCTTCACAGATACGCAGTATTTT. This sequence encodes CARETSGGFTDTQYF.

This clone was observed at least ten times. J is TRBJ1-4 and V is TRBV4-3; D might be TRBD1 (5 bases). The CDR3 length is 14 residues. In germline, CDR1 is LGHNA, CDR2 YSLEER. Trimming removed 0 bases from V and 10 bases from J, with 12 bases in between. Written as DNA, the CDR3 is TGCGCCAGCAGCCAAGATGAGGGACCAGCAAAACTGTTTTTT. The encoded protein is CASSQDEGPAKLFF.

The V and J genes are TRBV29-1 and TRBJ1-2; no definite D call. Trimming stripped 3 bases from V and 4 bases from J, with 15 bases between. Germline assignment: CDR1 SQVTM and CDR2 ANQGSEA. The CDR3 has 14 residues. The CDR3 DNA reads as TGCAGCGTTGATAGGGCGAAGCCTCTCTATGGCTACACCTTC. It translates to CSVDRAKPLYGYTF.

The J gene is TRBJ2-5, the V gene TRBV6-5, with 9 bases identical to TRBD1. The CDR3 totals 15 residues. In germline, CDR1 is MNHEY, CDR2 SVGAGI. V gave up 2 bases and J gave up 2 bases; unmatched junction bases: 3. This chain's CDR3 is CASSYPGQGQETQYF. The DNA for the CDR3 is TGTGCCAGCAGTTACCCGGGACAGGGACAAGAGACCCAGTACTTC.

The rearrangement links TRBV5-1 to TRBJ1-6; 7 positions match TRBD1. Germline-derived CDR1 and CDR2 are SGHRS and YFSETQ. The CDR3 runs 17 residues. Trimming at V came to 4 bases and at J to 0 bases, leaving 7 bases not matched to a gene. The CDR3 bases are TGCGCCAGCAGCAACCGACAGGGCAGCTCCTATAATTCACCCCTCCACTTT. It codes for CASSNRQGSSYNSPLHF.

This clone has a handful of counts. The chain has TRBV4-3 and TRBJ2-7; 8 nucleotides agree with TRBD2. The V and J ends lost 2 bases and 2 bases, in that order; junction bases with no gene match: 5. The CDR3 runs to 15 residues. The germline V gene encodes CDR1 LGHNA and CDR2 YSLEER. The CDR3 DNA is TGCGCCAGCAGCCAACTAGCGACTAGCGCCTACGAGCAGTACTTC. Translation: CASSQLATSAYEQYF.

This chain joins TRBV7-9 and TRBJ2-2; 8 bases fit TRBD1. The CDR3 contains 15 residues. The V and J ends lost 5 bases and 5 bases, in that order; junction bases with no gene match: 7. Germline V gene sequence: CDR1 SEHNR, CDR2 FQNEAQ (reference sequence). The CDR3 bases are TGTGCCAGCAGCGACCAGGGGGCTGTAACCGGGGAGCTGTTTTTT. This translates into CASSDQGAVTGELFF.

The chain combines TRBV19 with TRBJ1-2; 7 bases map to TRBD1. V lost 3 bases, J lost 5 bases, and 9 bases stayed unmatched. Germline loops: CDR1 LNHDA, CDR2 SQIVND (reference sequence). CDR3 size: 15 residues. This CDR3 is CASSIPQGIAYGYTF. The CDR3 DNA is TGTGCCAGTAGTATCCCACAGGGGATTGCGTATGGCTACACCTTC.

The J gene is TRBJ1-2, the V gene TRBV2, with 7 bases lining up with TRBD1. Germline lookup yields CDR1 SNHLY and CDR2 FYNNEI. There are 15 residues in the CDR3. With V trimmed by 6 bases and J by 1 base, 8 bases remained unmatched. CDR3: CASRADRDGNYGYTF. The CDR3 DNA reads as TGTGCCAGCAGGGCCGACAGGGACGGTAACTATGGCTACACCTTC.